This is a list of T cell receptor beta chains from one sample in a study of blood T cell repertoires in COVID-19. Only in-frame clones appear in the TCRdb table, and some are missing; sequencing was by immunoSEQ multiplex PCR. The profile shows about 170,000 clones, approximately 91% of them singletons. The sequenced sample was peripheral blood. Receptor source: a young man with COVID-19, enrolled during active disease. CDR3s include the opening cysteine and the closing phenylalanine or tryptophan. Fields, in order: V gene, D gene, J gene, CDR3 DNA, CDR3 protein. D genes are given only for firm matches.

TRBV6-6	-	TRBJ1-4	TGTGCCAGCAGTTACTCAGGGGCTTCAACTAATGAAAAACTGTTTTTT	CASSYSGASTNEKLFF
TRBV3-1/TRBV3-2	-	TRBJ2-2	TGTGCCAGCAGCTTCTGGGAAATGAGGGTCACCGGGGAGCTGTTTTTT	CASSFWEMRVTGELFF
TRBV27	-	TRBJ2-1	TGTGCCAGCAGTTTAATCACGGGATATGAGCAGTTCTTC	CASSLITGYEQFF
TRBV14	-	TRBJ2-7	TGTGCCAGCAGCCAAGGCTCGGGACACCGCTACGAGCAGTACTTC	CASSQGSGHRYEQYF
TRBV6-6	TRBD2	TRBJ2-3	TGTGCCAGCAGCGTACTCGGACTAGCGGTCACAGATACGCAGTATTTT	CASSVLGLAVTDTQYF
TRBV28	TRBD1	TRBJ2-3	TGTGCCACCATCCAAGCCGGGACAGAAAGCACAGATACGCAGTATTTT	CATIQAGTESTDTQYF
TRBV30	-	TRBJ1-2	TGTGCCTCCGAGTCCCCGAGTAACTATGGCTACACCTTC	CASESPSNYGYTF
TRBV12-5	-	TRBJ1-1	TGTGCTAGTGGGTCGGGGGGTGAAGCTTTCTTT	CASGSGGEAFF
TRBV19	-	TRBJ1-1	TGTGCCAGTAGTATAGGGTTACAGGTCCCCATGAACACTGAAGCTTTCTTT	CASSIGLQVPMNTEAFF
TRBV5-5	TRBD2	TRBJ2-1	TGTGCCAGCAGCTTGGCCGGGACTAGCGGCTACAATGAGCAGTTCTTC	CASSLAGTSGYNEQFF
TRBV15	-	TRBJ2-7	TGTGCCACCAGCAGAGACAACAGCGGACTCTACGAGCAGTACTTC	CATSRDNSGLYEQYF